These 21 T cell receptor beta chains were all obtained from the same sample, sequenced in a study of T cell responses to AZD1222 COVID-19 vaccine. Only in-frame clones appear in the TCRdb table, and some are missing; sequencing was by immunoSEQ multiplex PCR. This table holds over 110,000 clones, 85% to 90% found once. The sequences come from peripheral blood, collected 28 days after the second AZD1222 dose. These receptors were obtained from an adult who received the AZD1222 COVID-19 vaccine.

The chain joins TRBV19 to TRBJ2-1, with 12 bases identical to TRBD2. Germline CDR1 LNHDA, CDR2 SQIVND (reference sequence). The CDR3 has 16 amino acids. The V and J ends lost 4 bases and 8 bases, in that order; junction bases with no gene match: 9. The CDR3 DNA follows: TGTGCCAGTAGTACCCTCCTAGCGGGAGGGCCGTATGAGCAGTTCTTC. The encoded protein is CASSTLLAGGPYEQFF. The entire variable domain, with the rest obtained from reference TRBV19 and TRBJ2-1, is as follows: DGGITQSPKYLFRKEGQNVTLSCEQNLNHDAMYWYRQDPGQGLRLIYYSQIVNDFQKGDIAEGYSVSREKKESFPLTVTSAQKNPTAFYLCASSTLLAGGPYEQFFGPGTRLTVL.

CDR3 protein: CAISERGSPGGELFF. CDR3 nucleotides: TGTGCCATCAGTGAGAGGGGATCCCCGGGGGGGGAGCTGTTTTTT. V gene TRBV10-3 combines with J gene TRBJ2-2; tentatively, D is TRBD1 or TRBD2 (5 bases each). This CDR3 comprises 15 residues. Germline values: CDR1 ENHRY, CDR2 SYGVKD. The germline V and J ends were trimmed by 2 bases and 8 bases, with 15 bases remaining between them.

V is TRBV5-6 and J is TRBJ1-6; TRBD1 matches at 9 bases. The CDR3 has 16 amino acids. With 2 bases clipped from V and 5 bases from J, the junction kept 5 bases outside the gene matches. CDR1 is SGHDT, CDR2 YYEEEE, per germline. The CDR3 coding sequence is TGTGCCAGCAGCTTATCGACAGGGGGAAATAATTCACCCCTCCACTTT. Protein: CASSLSTGGNNSPLHF.

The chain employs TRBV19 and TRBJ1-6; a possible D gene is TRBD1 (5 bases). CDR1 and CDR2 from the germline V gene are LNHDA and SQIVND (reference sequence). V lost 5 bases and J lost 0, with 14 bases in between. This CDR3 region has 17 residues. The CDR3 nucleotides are TGTGCCAGTAGTTCCCCCGGGGGGAGCTCCTATAATTCACCCCTCCACTTT. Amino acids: CASSSPGGSSYNSPLHF. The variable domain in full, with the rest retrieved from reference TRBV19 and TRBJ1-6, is DGGITQSPKYLFRKEGQNVTLSCEQNLNHDAMYWYRQDPGQGLRLIYYSQIVNDFQKGDIAEGYSVSREKKESFPLTVTSAQKNPTAFYLCASSSPGGSSYNSPLHFGNGTRLTVT.

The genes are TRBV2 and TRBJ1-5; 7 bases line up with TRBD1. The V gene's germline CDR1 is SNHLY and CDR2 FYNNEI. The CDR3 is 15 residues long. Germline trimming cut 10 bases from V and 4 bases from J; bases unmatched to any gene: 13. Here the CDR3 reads CATRGAGLRNQPQHF. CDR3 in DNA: TGTGCCACCAGGGGGGCAGGGTTAAGGAATCAGCCCCAGCATTTT.

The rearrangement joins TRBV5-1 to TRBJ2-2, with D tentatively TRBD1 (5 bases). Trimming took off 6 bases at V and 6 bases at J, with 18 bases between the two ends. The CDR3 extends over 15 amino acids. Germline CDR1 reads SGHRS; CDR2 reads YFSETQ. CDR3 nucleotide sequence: TGCGCCAGCACCAGGACACCTGCTTTGGCCGGGGAGCTGTTTTTT. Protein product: CASTRTPALAGELFF.

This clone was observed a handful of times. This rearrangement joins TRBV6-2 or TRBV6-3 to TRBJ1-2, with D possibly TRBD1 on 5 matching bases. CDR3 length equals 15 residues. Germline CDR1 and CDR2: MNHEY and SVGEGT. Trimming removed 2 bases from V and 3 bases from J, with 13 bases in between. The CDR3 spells CASSYGGAVDYGYTF. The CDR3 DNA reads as TGTGCCAGCAGTTACGGAGGGGCGGTGGACTATGGCTACACCTTC.

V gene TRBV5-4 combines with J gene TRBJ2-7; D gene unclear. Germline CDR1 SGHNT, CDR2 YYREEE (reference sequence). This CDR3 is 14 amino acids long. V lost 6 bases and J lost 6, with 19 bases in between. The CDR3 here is CASNAPAPSGEQYF. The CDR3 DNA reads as TGTGCCAGCAACGCACCAGCTCCGTCGGGCGAGCAGTACTTC.

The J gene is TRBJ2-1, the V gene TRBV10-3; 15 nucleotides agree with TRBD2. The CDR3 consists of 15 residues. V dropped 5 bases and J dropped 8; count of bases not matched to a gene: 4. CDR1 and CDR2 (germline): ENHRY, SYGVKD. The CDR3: CAISTWTSGRDEQFF. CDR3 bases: TGTGCCATCAGTACTTGGACTAGCGGGAGGGATGAGCAGTTCTTC.

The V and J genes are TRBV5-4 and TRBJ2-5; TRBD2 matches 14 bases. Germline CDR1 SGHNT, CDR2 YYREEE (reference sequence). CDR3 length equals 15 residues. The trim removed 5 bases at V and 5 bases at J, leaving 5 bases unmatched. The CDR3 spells CASSLTSGREETQYF. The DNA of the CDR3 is TGTGCCAGCAGTCTGACTAGCGGGAGGGAGGAGACCCAGTACTTC. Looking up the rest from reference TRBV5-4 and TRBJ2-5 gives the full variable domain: ETGVTQSPTHLIKTRGQQVTLRCSSQSGHNTVSWYQQALGQGPQFIFQYYREEENGRGNFPPRFSGLQFPNYSSELNVNALELDDSALYLCASSLTSGREETQYFGPGTRLLVL.

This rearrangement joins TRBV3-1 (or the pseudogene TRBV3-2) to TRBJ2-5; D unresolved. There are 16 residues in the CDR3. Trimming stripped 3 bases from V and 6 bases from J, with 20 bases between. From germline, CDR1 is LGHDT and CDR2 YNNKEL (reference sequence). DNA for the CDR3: TGTGCCAGCAGCCAGGGCCATAGAAGGGTGGCAAAGACCCAGTACTTC. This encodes CASSQGHRRVAKTQYF.

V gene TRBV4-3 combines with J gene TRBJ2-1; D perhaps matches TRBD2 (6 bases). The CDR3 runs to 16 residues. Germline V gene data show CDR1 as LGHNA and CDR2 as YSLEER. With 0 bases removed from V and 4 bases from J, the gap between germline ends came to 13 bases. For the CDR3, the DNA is TGCGCCAGCAGCCAAGAATTCCCGGGACTTTACAATGAGCAGTTCTTC. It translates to CASSQEFPGLYNEQFF.

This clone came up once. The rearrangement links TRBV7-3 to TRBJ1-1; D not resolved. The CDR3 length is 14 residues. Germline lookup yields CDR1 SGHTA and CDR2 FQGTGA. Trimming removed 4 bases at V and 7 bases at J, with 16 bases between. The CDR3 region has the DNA TGTGCCAGCAGCTCAATTGGAAGATTGGGTGAAGCTTTCTTT. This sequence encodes CASSSIGRLGEAFF.

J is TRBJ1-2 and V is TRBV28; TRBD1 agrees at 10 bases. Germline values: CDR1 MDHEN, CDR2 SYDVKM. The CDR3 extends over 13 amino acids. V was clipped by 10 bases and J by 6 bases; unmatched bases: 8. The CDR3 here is CATYDRGRHGYTF. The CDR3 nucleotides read TGTGCCACATATGACAGGGGGCGACATGGCTACACCTTC.

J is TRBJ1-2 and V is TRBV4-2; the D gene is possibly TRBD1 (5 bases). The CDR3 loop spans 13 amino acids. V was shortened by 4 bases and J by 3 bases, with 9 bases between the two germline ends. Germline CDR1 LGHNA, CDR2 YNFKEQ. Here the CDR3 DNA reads TGTGCCAGCAGCCTGGGGGATGACTATGGCTACACCTTC. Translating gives CASSLGDDYGYTF.

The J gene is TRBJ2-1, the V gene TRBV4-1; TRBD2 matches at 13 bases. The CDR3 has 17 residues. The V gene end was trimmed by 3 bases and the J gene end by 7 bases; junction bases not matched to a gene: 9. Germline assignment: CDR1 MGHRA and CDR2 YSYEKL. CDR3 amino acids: CASSHTGLAGMQNEQFF. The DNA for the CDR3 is TGCGCCAGCAGCCACACGGGACTAGCGGGAATGCAAAATGAGCAGTTCTTC.

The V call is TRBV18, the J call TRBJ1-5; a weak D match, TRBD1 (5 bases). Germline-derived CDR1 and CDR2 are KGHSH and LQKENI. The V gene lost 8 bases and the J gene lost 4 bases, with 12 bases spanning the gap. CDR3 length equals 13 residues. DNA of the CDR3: TGTGCCAGCGCTGGGGAGGGGAATCAGCCCCAGCATTTT. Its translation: CASAGEGNQPQHF.

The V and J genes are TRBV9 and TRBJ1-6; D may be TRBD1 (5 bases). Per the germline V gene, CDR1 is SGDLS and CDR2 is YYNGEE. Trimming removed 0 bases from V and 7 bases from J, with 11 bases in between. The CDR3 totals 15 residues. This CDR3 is CASSVDGGDNSPLHF. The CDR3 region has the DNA TGTGCCAGCAGCGTAGATGGGGGGGACAATTCACCCCTCCACTTT. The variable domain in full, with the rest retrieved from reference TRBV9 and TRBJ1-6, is DSGVTQTPKHLITATGQRVTLRCSPRSGDLSVYWYQQSLDQGLQFLIQYYNGEERAKGNILERFSAQQFPDLHSELNLSSLELGDSALYFCASSVDGGDNSPLHFGNGTRLTVT.

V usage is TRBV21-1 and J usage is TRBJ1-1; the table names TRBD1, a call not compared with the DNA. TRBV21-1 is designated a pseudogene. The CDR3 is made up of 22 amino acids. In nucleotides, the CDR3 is TGTGCCAGCAGCAAAGACGGGACAGGGGGCAGCTCAGCAGGTAGCATGAACACTGAAGCTTTCTTT. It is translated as CASSKDGTGGSSAGSMNTEAFF.

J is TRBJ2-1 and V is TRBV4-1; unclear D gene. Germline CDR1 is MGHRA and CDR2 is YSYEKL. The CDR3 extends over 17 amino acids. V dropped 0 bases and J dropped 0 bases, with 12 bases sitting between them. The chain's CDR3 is CASSQDSPSSSYNEQFF. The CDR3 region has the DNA TGCGCCAGCAGCCAAGATTCGCCGTCGAGCTCCTACAATGAGCAGTTCTTC.

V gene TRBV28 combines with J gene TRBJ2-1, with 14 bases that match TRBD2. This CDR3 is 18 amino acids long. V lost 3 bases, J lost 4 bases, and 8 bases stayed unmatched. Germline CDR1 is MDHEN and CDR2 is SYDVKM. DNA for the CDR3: TGTGCCAGCAGTTTCTCCGGACTAGCGGGAGGATCGTACAATGAGCAGTTCTTC. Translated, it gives CASSFSGLAGGSYNEQFF.